These 21 T cell receptor beta chains were all obtained from the same sample, sequenced in a study of T cell repertoires in cytomegalovirus infection. MiXCR was run by TCRdb on the reads, yielding one entry per CDR3 protein. The data show roughly 80,000 distinct CDR3 sequences, with more than 20% seen just once and roughly 45% held by the top ten. For these receptors, no antigen is known. Here the sequenced sample was CD8+ T cells from cultured PBMCs, taken from culture after CMV antigen stimulation. The receptors were sampled from a human donor in good health (CMV status not recorded). Some clones in this sample may be carry-over from other donors' samples.

This clonotype was observed many times. V gene TRBV6-1 combines with J gene TRBJ2-5, with 14 bases that match TRBD2. This CDR3 comprises 15 residues. V lost 4 bases, J lost 4 bases, and 2 bases stayed unmatched. Germline loops: CDR1 MNHNS, CDR2 SASEGT. The CDR3 loop reads CASSGLAGGPETQYF. As DNA, the CDR3 is TGTGCCAGCAGTGGACTAGCGGGAGGGCCAGAGACCCAGTACTTC.

This clonotype has just a few counts. The DNA for the CDR3 is TGTGCCAGCAGCCCTGTGGGGCTGGACATGAACACTGAAGCTTTCTTT. Translating gives CASSPVGLDMNTEAFF. The chain couples TRBV28 to TRBJ1-1; D perhaps matches TRBD1 (5 bases). Per germline, CDR1 MDHEN and CDR2 SYDVKM. The CDR3 has 16 amino acids. V was clipped by 6 bases and J by 0 bases, with 17 bases between them.

With respect to this clonotype: The junction departs from germline at one end; a sequencing error may be responsible. The genes are TRBV27 and TRBJ2-3, with TRBD2 matching 9 bases. CDR3 length: 14 amino acids. CDR1 is MNHEY, CDR2 SMNVEV, per germline (reference sequence). The CDR3 sequence is CASATSGYTDTQYF. CDR3 sequence (DNA): TGTGCCAGCGCGACTAGCGGCTACACAGATACGCAGTATTTC.

This clonotype was seen repeatedly, ten times or more. The chain employs TRBV7-2 and TRBJ2-3; TRBD2 is a possible D gene (6 bases). CDR1 and CDR2 (germline): SGHTA, FQGNSA. Trimming shortened V by 1 base and J by 4 bases, and 21 bases separated the two germline ends. The CDR3 spans 18 residues. This CDR3 reads CASSLDAGSGRAADTQYF. CDR3 nucleotides: TGTGCCAGCAGCTTAGATGCGGGGAGCGGGCGCGCCGCAGATACGCAGTATTTT.

This clonotype appeared many times. The chain has TRBV7-2 and TRBJ2-7; TRBD2 matches 11 bases. The CDR3 runs to 16 residues. Germline CDR1 SGHTA, CDR2 FQGNSA. V dropped 4 bases and J dropped 5; count of bases not matched to a gene: 10. CDR3 nucleotides: TGTGCCAGCAGCTCCCCCGAAAATAGCGGGGGGGACGAGCAGTACTTC. This encodes CASSSPENSGGDEQYF.

This clonotype was counted once. The chain joins TRBV4-2 to TRBJ1-5; 12 bases are a match to TRBD1. After removal of 0 bases from V and 7 bases from J, the junction contained 4 bases not matched to a gene. This CDR3 region has 16 residues. Germline lookup yields CDR1 LGHNA and CDR2 YNFKEQ. This CDR3 is CASSQEGDRGLQPQHF. The CDR3 nucleotides are TGTGCCAGCAGCCAAGAAGGGGACAGGGGGCTCCAGCCCCAGCATTTT.

As for this clonotype: The junction departs from the called germline gene at one end, perhaps through a read error. The chain employs TRBV4-1 and TRBJ2-3; the match to TRBD2 covers 9 bases. The CDR3 loop spans 16 amino acids. Germline lookup yields CDR1 MGHRA and CDR2 YSYEKL. The CDR3 loop reads CASSHAPGLATDTQYF. CDR3 nucleotide sequence: TGTGCCAGCAGCCATGCTCCGGGACTAGCCACAGATACGCAGTATTTT.

This clonotype showed up just once. Being one base from a much bigger clone, this may be a read error. V and J are TRBV27 and TRBJ2-7; 8 bases align to TRBD2. CDR3 length equals 15 residues. Germline V gives CDR1 MNHEY, CDR2 SMNVEV (reference sequence). This chain's CDR3 is CANSPQGLVVYEQYF. The CDR3 bases are TGTGCCAACAGTCCACAGGGACTAGTTGTGTACGAGCAGTACTTC.

This clonotype was picked up a small number of times. V gene TRBV7-4 combines with J gene TRBJ1-1; TRBD1 agrees at 8 bases. V trimming: 6 bases; J trimming: 2 bases; junction bases outside the gene matches: 8. Germline lookup yields CDR1 SGHVT and CDR2 SQSDAQ. The CDR3 contains 15 residues. In DNA, the CDR3 is TGTGCCAGCAGGACTTCAGGGGGCCGAAACACTGAAGCTTTCTTT. It yields the protein CASRTSGGRNTEAFF.

This rearrangement joins TRBV7-8 to TRBJ2-7; a weak D match, TRBD1 (6 bases). The V and J ends lost 3 bases and 0 bases respectively, with 9 bases between them. The CDR3 extends over 14 amino acids. CDR1 is SGHVS, CDR2 FQNEAQ, per germline. For the CDR3, the DNA is TGTGCCAGCAGCTTCAGACAGGCCTCCTACGAGCAGTACTTC. Translating it yields CASSFRQASYEQYF.

This clonotype came up a few times. The CDR3: CASSQEDRENTIYF. The DNA for the CDR3 is TGCGCCAGCAGCCAAGAAGACAGGGAAAACACCATATATTTT. The chain combines TRBV4-3 with TRBJ1-3, with 7 bases identical to TRBD1. The V gene end was trimmed by 0 bases and the J gene end by 6 bases; junction bases not matched to a gene: 2. The CDR3 has 14 amino acids. The V gene's germline CDR1 is LGHNA and CDR2 YSLEER.

The chain recombines TRBV18 with TRBJ2-1; a possible D gene is TRBD1 (5 bases). V was clipped by 3 bases and J by 0 bases, with 15 bases between them. Germline-derived CDR1 and CDR2 are KGHSH and LQKENI. The CDR3 has 17 residues. The CDR3 loop reads CASSPAGPRSSYNEQFF. The CDR3 DNA sequence: TGTGCCAGCTCACCCGCAGGGCCCCGTAGCTCCTACAATGAGCAGTTCTTC.

The chain uses TRBV4-2 and TRBJ1-4, with D perhaps matching TRBD1 (6 bases). The germline V gene encodes CDR1 LGHNA and CDR2 YNFKEQ. V was cut by 0 bases and J by 3 bases, with 11 bases left in between. This CDR3 contains 16 residues. CDR3 amino acids: CASSQETGSANEKLFF. For the CDR3, the DNA is TGTGCCAGCAGCCAAGAAACAGGGTCGGCTAATGAAAAACTGTTTTTT.

This clonotype appeared a single time. This CDR3 reads CASSWVPLAGGYNEQFF. CDR3 DNA sequence: TGTGCCAGCAGCTGGGTACCGCTAGCGGGAGGCTACAATGAGCAGTTCTTC. The rearrangement uses TRBV5-5 and TRBJ2-1; 11 bases match TRBD2. Germline CDR1 reads SGHKS; CDR2 reads YYEKEE (reference sequence). The V segment lost 3 bases and the J segment 3 bases; nucleotides outside the gene matches: 8. The length of the CDR3 is 17 residues.

This chain joins TRBV6-5 and TRBJ2-2; TRBD2 is a possible D gene (5 bases). Germline loops: CDR1 MNHEY, CDR2 SVGAGI. There are 16 residues in the CDR3. Trimming removed 5 bases from V and 0 bases from J, with 13 bases in between. CDR3 DNA: TGTGCCAGCAGTCTATTACTAGTGCCGAACACCGGGGAGCTGTTTTTT. This encodes CASSLLLVPNTGELFF.

Many counts were recorded for this clonotype. V usage is TRBV28 and J usage is TRBJ2-7, with D maybe TRBD1 (6 bases). Germline lookup yields CDR1 MDHEN and CDR2 SYDVKM. This CDR3 is 15 amino acids long. Trimming left V 5 bases short and J 1 base short, with 15 bases between. In DNA form, the CDR3 reads TGTGCCAGCAGTACCCACAGGGACCTATCCTACGAGCAGTACTTC. This codes for CASSTHRDLSYEQYF.

The rearrangement links TRBV15 to TRBJ2-5; TRBD2 might be the D (7 bases). V was cut by 5 bases and J by 4 bases, with 17 bases left in between. This CDR3 region has 15 residues. Germline CDR1 is LNHNV and CDR2 is YYDKDF (reference sequence). The CDR3 region has the DNA TGTGCCACCAGCCGGGATCGGGGGGCAGGAGAGACCCAGTACTTC. This encodes CATSRDRGAGETQYF.

This clonotype was recorded many times. J is TRBJ2-3 and V is TRBV11-1, with D possibly TRBD1 on 5 matching bases. This CDR3 spans 16 amino acids. Germline V gives CDR1 SGHAT, CDR2 FQDESV (reference sequence). The ends were cut back, 5 bases at V and 3 bases at J, with 18 bases in the middle. The CDR3 here is CASSVSNDRLTDTQYF. CDR3 nucleotides: TGTGCCAGCAGCGTTAGCAACGACAGACTTACAGATACGCAGTATTTT.

Many counts were recorded for this clonotype. The chain couples TRBV28 to TRBJ2-7; D unclear. CDR3 length equals 15 residues. V lost 2 bases to trimming and J lost 5 bases, with 16 bases between them. Germline values: CDR1 MDHEN, CDR2 SYDVKM. The CDR3 is CASSLRAALPHEQYF. CDR3 nucleotide sequence: TGTGCCAGCAGTTTAAGGGCAGCCCTCCCGCACGAGCAGTACTTC.

The chain couples TRBV19 to TRBJ2-7, with D unresolved. Germline-derived CDR1 and CDR2 are LNHDA and SQIVND (reference sequence). V was clipped by 0 bases and J by 3 bases, with 6 bases between them. The CDR3 extends over 13 amino acids. CDR3 sequence reads: CASSIDWSYEQYF. CDR3 sequence (DNA): TGTGCCAGTAGTATAGATTGGAGCTACGAGCAGTACTTC.

In its sample, this clonotype was seen a few times. This sequence joins TRBV7-3 and TRBJ2-3; 8 positions agree with TRBD2. Per germline, CDR1 SGHTA and CDR2 FQGTGA. The CDR3 has 17 amino acids. V lost 2 bases, J lost 5 bases, and 12 bases stayed unmatched. The CDR3 DNA sequence: TGTGCCAGCAGCTTAGGGGTCAGCGGGGGACCGAAAGATACGCAGTATTTT. Its translation is CASSLGVSGGPKDTQYF.